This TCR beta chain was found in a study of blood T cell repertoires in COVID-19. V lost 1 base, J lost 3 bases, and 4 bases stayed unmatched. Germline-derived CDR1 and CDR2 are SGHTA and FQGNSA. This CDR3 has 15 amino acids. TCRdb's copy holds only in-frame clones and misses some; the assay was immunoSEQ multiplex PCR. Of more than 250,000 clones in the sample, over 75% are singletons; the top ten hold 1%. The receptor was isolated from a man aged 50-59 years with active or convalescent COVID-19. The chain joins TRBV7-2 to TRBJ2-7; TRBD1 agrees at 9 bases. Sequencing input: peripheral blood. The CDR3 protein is CASSLGGTGYYEQYF. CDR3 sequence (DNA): TGTGCCAGCAGCTTAGGGGGGACAGGGTACTACGAGCAGTACTTC.